One sample yielded the 17 T cell receptor beta chains listed below, sequenced in a study of T cell responses to AZD1222 COVID-19 vaccine. TCRdb's table, derived via immunoSEQ multiplex PCR, lists solely in-frame clones and lacks some. The sample has over 95,000 clones; 85% to 90% are singletons. The sample consisted of peripheral blood, taken on day 0 of AZD1222 vaccination. The origin of the receptors is an adult in good health.

This clone has just one count. The rearrangement links TRBV7-2 to TRBJ1-2; D is perhaps TRBD1 (6 bases). Germline loops: CDR1 SGHTA, CDR2 FQGNSA. CDR3 length equals 16 residues. Trimming took off 0 bases at V and 1 base at J, with 12 bases between the two ends. In DNA form, the CDR3 reads TGTGCCAGCAGCTTAGCTGGACAGAGTAATAACTATGGCTACACCTTC. It encodes CASSLAGQSNNYGYTF.

Of note for this clone: An end of the junction does not agree with germline; a read error may underlie this. The CDR3 here is CASIYQGTDTQYF. CDR3 coding DNA: TGTGCCAGCATTTACCAGGGCACAGATACGCAGTATTTT. This chain uses TRBV6-5 with TRBJ2-3; D gene unclear. There are 13 residues in the CDR3. CDR1 and CDR2 (germline): MNHEY, SVGAGI.

This chain connects TRBV7-2 to TRBJ2-4, with D possibly being TRBD1 (6 bases). Germline lookup yields CDR1 SGHTA and CDR2 FQGNSA. V was pared by 1 base and J by 5 bases, with 12 bases between. There are 15 residues in the CDR3. The CDR3 nucleotides read TGTGCCAGCAGCTTAGACCAGGGGACCCAAAACATTCAGTACTTC. Its protein is CASSLDQGTQNIQYF.

The rearrangement joins TRBV7-3 to TRBJ1-1, with a tentative D call TRBD1 (6 bases). The CDR3 runs 13 residues. Germline V lookup: CDR1 SGHTA, CDR2 FQGTGA. V lost 5 bases, J lost 5 bases, and 12 bases lay in between. The CDR3 here is CASSVRGGTEAFF. CDR3 nucleotide sequence: TGTGCCAGCAGCGTCAGGGGAGGTACTGAAGCTTTCTTT.

As concerns this clone: Germline and junction disagree at one end, which may indicate a read error. This chain links TRBV7-7 with TRBJ2-5, with 9 nucleotides matching TRBD2. Germline V gene lookup returns CDR1 SSHAT and CDR2 FNYEAQ (reference sequence). The CDR3 length is 15 residues. The CDR3 protein is CASSLGGSGSETQYF. The DNA for the CDR3 is TGTGCTAGCAGCTTAGGCGGTAGCGGGAGTGAGACCCAGTACTTC. Together with reference TRBV7-7 and TRBJ2-5, the CDR3 gives the full variable domain: GAGVSQSPRYKVTKRGQDVTLRCDPISSHATLYWYQQALGQGPEFLTYFNYEAQPDKSGLPSDRFSAERPEGSISTLTIQRTEQRDSAMYRCASSLGGSGSETQYFGPGTRLLVL.

The rearrangement uses TRBV7-2 and TRBJ1-5; a weak D match, TRBD1 (5 bases). CDR1 and CDR2 (germline): SGHTA, FQGNSA. V shed 3 bases and J shed 9 bases, with 12 bases lying between them. This CDR3 contains 13 residues. The CDR3 DNA follows: TGTGCCAGCAGCTTCCAGGGTCGGGGGCCCCAGCATTTT. Translating it yields CASSFQGRGPQHF.

The DNA for the CDR3 is TGTGCCAGCACGGCCCCCCGGACCCGGGAGCTGTTTTTT. Translating it yields CASTAPRTRELFF. This rearrangement joins TRBV27 to TRBJ2-2; D is unresolved. Trimming shortened V by 7 bases and J by 9 bases, and 15 bases separated the two germline ends. Germline assignment: CDR1 MNHEY and CDR2 SMNVEV (reference sequence). The CDR3 is 13 residues long.

The genes are TRBV9 and TRBJ2-1; 8 bases are shared with TRBD2. The CDR3 contains 17 residues. Trimming took 0 bases from V and 8 from J; bases not matched to a gene: 13. Germline V gene sequence: CDR1 SGDLS, CDR2 YYNGEE. The CDR3 spells CASSVDLPGLVIDEQFF. DNA of the CDR3: TGTGCCAGCAGCGTAGACTTACCGGGACTAGTTATCGATGAGCAGTTCTTC.

V and J are TRBV12-3 or TRBV12-4 and TRBJ1-1; possible D gene TRBD1, 5 bases. The CDR3 sequence is 12 residues long. Deletions cut 6 bases from V and 8 bases from J, with 13 bases between. In nucleotides, the CDR3 is TGTGCCAGCAGCCTCGCGAGGGGAGAAGCTTTCTTT. Protein: CASSLARGEAFF.

The chain uses TRBV6-4 and TRBJ1-4, with TRBD1 matching over 9 bases. The V segment lost 6 bases and the J segment 8 bases; nucleotides outside the gene matches: 7. This CDR3 is 14 amino acids long. The V gene's germline CDR1 is MRHNA and CDR2 SNTAGT. In DNA, the CDR3 is TGTGCCAGCAGCCACAGGGGGCCGAGAGAAAAACTGTTTTTT. Its translation is CASSHRGPREKLFF.

J is TRBJ2-1 and V is TRBV6-5, with D maybe TRBD2 (6 bases). The CDR3 is 13 amino acids. Trimming shortened V by 5 bases and J by 9 bases, and 14 bases separated the two germline ends. Germline assignment: CDR1 MNHEY and CDR2 SVGAGI. The CDR3 protein is CASSLLGGVEQFF. CDR3 nucleotides: TGTGCCAGCAGTCTCCTGGGCGGGGTTGAGCAGTTCTTC.

The rearrangement uses TRBV28 and TRBJ2-1, with TRBD2 identical over 7 bases. This CDR3 has 17 amino acids. Germline CDR1 is MDHEN and CDR2 is SYDVKM. V trimming: 5 bases; J trimming: 6 bases; junction bases outside the gene matches: 16. The CDR3 protein is CASSPRDGRWGGNEQFF. In nucleotides, the CDR3 is TGTGCCAGCAGTCCCCGGGACGGCAGGTGGGGGGGCAATGAGCAGTTCTTC. Variable domain in full (rest from reference TRBV28 and TRBJ2-1): DVKVTQSSRYLVKRTGEKVFLECVQDMDHENMFWYRQDPGLGLRLIYFSYDVKMKEKGDIPEGYSVSREKKERFSLILESASTNQTSMYLCASSPRDGRWGGNEQFFGPGTRLTVL.

This chain links TRBV4-3 with TRBJ2-7; TRBD2 agrees at 7 bases. This CDR3 comprises 15 residues. The junction had 10 bases not matched to a gene; V was cut back by 1 base and J by 7 bases. CDR1 is LGHNA, CDR2 YSLEER, per germline. The CDR3 coding sequence is TGCGCCAGCAGCCAAGTTCCAGCGGGGACCGGGGAGCAGTACTTC. It encodes CASSQVPAGTGEQYF.

On this clone: This sample includes further DNA sequences coding for the same CDR3. The chain is built from TRBV18 and TRBJ1-1; D unresolved. The CDR3 is 13 amino acids. From germline, CDR1 is KGHSH and CDR2 LQKENI. V shed 3 bases and J shed 2 bases, with 7 bases lying between them. CDR3 sequence reads: CASSPAVNTEAFF. The CDR3 DNA reads as TGTGCCAGCTCACCGGCCGTTAACACTGAAGCTTTCTTT.

The chain combines TRBV28 with TRBJ2-1; TRBD2 agrees at 10 bases. The CDR3 is made up of 13 amino acids. The junction had 6 bases not matched to a gene; V was cut back by 11 bases and J by 5 bases. Germline V lookup: CDR1 MDHEN, CDR2 SYDVKM. CDR3 amino acids: CASHLAGDNEQFF. The CDR3 coding sequence is TGTGCCTCCCACCTAGCGGGAGACAATGAGCAGTTCTTC.

This clone was counted a single time. This sequence joins TRBV18 and TRBJ1-2, with D tentatively TRBD1 (5 bases). This CDR3 has 18 residues. The V and J ends lost 1 base and 1 base respectively, with 19 bases between them. CDR1 and CDR2 (germline): KGHSH, LQKENI. The CDR3 DNA sequence: TGTGCCAGCTCACCACTCCAAAGTGGGGGGAACGGTAACTATGGCTACACCTTC. Its protein is CASSPLQSGGNGNYGYTF.

This clone was seen more than once but under ten times. The chain links TRBV4-1 to TRBJ2-4, with D perhaps matching TRBD2 (5 bases). From germline, CDR1 is MGHRA and CDR2 YSYEKL. The CDR3 consists of 18 residues. Trimming left V 3 bases short and J 1 base short, with 19 bases between. CDR3 sequence reads: CASSHFGIGRGAKNIQYF. For the CDR3, the DNA is TGCGCCAGCAGCCATTTCGGAATAGGGAGAGGCGCCAAAAACATTCAGTACTTC.